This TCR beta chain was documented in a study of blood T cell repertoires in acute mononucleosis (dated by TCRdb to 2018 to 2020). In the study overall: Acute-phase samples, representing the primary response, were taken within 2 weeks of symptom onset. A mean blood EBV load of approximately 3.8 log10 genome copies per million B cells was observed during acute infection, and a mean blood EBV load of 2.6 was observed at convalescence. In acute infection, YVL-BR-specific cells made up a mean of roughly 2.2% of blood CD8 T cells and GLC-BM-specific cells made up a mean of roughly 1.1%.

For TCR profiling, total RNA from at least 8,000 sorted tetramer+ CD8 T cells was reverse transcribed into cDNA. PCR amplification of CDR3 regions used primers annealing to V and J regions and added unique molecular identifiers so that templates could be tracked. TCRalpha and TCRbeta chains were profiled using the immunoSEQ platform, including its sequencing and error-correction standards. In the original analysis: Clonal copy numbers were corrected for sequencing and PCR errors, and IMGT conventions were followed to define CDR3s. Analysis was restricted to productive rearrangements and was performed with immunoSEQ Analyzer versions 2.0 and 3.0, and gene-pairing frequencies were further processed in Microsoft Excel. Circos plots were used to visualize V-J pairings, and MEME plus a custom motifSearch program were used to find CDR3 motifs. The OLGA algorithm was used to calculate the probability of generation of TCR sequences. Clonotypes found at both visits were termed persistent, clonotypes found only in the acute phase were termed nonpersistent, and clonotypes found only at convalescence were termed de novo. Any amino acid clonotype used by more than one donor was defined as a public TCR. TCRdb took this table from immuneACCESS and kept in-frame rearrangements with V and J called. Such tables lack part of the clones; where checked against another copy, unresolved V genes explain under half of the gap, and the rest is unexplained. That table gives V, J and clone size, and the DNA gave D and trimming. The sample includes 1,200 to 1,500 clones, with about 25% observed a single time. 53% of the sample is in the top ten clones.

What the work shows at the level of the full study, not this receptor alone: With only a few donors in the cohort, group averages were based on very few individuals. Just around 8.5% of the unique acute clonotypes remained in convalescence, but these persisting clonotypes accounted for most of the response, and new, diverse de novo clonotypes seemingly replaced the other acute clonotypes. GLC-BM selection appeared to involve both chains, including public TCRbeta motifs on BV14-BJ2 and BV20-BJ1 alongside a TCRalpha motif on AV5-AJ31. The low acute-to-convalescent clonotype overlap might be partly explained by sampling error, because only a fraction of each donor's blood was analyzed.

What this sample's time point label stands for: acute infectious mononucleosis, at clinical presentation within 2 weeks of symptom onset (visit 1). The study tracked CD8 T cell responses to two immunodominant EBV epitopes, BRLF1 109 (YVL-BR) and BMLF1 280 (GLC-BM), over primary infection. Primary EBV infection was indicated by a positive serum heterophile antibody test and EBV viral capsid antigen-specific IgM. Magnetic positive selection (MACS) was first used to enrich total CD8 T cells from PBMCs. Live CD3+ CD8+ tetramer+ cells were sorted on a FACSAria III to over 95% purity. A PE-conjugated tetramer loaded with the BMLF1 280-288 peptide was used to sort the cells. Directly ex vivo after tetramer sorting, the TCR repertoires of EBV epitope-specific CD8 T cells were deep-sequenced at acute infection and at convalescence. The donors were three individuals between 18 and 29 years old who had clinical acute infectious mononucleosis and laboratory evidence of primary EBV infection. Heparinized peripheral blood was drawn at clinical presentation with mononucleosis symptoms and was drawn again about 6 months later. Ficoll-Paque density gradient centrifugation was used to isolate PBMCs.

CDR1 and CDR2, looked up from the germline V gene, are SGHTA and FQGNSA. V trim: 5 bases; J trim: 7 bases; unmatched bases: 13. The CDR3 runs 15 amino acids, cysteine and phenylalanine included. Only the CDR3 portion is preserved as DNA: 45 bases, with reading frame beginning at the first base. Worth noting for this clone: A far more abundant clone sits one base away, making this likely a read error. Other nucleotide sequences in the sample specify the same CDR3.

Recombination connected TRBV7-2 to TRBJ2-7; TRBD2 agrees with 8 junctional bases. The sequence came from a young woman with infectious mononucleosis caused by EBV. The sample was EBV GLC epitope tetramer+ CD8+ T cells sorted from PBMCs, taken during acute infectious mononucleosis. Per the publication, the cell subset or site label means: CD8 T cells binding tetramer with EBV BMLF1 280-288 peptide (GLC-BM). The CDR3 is CASSPTSGSVYEQYF. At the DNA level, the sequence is TGTGCCAGCAGCCCGACCAGCGGGAGTGTCTATGAGCAGTACTTC.